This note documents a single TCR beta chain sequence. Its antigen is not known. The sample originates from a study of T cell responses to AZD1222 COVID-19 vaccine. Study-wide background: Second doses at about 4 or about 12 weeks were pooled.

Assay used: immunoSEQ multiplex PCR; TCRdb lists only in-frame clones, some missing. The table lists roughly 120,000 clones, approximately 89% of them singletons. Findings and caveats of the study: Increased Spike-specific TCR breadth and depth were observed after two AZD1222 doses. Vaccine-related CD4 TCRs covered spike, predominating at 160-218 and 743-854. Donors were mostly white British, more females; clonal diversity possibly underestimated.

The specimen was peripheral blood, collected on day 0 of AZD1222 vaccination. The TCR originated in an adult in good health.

The CDR3 nucleotides read TGTGCCAGCAGTGAGGCTAGCGTCTCCTACGAGCAGTACTTC. Encoded protein: CASSEASVSYEQYF. The rearrangement links TRBV2 to TRBJ2-7; D is perhaps TRBD2 (6 bases). Trimming took 3 bases from V and 0 from J, leaving 9 bases between them. CDR3 size: 14 residues. Looked up from germline, CDR1 is SNHLY and CDR2 is FYNNEI. Combining the CDR3 with reference TRBV2 and TRBJ2-7 gives the whole variable domain EPEVTQTPSHQVTQMGQEVILRCVPISNHLYFYWYRQILGQKVEFLVSFYNNEISEKSEIFDDQFSVERPDGSNFTLKIRSTKLEDSAMYFCASSEASVSYEQYFGPGTRLTVT.